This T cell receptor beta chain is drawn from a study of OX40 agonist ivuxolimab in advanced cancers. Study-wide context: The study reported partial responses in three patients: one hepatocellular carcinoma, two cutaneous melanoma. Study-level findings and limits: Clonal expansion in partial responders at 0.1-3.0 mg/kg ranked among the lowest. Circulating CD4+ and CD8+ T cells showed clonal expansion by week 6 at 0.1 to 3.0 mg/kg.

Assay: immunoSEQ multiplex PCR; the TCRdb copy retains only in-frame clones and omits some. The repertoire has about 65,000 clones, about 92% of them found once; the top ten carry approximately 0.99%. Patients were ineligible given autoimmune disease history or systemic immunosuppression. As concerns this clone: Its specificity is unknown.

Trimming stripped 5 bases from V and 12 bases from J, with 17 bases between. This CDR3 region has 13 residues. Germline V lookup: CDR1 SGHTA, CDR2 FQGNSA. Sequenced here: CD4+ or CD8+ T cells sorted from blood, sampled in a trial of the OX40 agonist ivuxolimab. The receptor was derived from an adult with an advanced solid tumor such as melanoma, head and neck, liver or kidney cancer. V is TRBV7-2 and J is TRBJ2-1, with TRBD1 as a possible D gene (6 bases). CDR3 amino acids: CASSPGQTSTQFF. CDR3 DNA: TGTGCCAGCAGCCCCGGACAGACATCAACGCAGTTCTTC.